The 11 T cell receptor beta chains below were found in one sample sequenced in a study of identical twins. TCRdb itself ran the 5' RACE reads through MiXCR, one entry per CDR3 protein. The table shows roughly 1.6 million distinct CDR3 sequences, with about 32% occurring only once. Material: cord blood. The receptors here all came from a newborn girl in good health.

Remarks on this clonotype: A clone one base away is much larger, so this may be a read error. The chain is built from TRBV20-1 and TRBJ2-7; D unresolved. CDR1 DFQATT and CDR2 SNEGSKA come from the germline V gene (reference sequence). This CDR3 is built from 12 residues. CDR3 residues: CSARSLSSEQYF. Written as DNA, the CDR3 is TGCAGTGCTAGATCGCTCTCCTCCGAGCAGTACTTC.

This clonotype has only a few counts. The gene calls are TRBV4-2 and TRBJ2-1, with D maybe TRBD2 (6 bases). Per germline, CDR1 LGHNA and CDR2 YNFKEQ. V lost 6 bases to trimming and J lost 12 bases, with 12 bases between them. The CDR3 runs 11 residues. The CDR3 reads CASRLGDSQFF. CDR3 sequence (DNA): TGTGCCAGCAGACTAGGGGACTCGCAGTTCTTC.

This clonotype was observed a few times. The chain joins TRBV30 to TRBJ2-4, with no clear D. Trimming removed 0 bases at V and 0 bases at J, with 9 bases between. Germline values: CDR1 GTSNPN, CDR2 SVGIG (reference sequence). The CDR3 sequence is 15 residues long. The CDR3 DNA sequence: TGTGCCTGGAGTGTATTCCCTCTAGCCAAAAACATTCAGTACTTC. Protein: CAWSVFPLAKNIQYF.

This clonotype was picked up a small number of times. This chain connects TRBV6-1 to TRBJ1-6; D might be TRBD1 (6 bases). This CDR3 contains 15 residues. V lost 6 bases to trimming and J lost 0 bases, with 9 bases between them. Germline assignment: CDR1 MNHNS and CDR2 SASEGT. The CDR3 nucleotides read TGTGCCAGCAGGCGGGACAACTCCTATAATTCACCCCTCCACTTT. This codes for CASRRDNSYNSPLHF.

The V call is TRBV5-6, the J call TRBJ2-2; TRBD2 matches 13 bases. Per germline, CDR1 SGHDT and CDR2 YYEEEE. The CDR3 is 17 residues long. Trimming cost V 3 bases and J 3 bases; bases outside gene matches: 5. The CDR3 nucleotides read TGTGCCAGCAGCTGGACTAGCGGGAGTAGGGACACCGGGGAGCTGTTTTTT. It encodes CASSWTSGSRDTGELFF.

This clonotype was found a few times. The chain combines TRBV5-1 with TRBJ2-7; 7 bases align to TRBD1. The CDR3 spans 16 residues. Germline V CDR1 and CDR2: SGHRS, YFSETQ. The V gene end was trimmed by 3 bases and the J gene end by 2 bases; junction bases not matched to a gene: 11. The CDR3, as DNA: TGCGCCAGCAGCTCCTCGACAGGGAGTGTGACCTACGAGCAGTACTTC. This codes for CASSSSTGSVTYEQYF.

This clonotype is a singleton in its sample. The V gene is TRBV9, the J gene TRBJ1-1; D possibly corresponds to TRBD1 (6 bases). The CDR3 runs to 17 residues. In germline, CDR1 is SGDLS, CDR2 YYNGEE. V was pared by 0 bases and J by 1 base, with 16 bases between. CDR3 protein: CASSVATGRAGNTEAFF. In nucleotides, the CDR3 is TGTGCCAGCAGCGTAGCGACAGGCCGCGCTGGGAACACTGAAGCTTTCTTT.

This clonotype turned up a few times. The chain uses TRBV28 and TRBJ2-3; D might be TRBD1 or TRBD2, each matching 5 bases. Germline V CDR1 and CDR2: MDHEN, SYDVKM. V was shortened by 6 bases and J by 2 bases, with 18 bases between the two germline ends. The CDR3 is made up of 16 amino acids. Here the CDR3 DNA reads TGTGCCAGCAGCCCCGCTCCGGGACCTTCCACAGATACGCAGTATTTT. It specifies CASSPAPGPSTDTQYF.

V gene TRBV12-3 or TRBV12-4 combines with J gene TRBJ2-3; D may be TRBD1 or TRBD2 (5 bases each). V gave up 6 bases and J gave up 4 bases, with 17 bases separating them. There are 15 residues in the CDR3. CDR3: CASRRGRSTADTQYF. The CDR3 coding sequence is TGTGCCAGCAGACGGGGACGGTCGACGGCAGATACGCAGTATTTT.

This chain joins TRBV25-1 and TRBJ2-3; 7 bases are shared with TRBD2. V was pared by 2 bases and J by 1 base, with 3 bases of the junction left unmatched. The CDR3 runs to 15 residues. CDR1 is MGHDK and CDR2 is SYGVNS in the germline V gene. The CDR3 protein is CASSEGRVGTDTQYF. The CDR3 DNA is TGTGCCAGCAGTGAAGGGAGGGTCGGCACAGATACGCAGTATTTT.

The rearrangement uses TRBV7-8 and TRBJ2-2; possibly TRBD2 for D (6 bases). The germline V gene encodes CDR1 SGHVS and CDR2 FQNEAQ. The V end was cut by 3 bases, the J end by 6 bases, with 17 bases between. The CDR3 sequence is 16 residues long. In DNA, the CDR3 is TGTGCCAGCAGCTTCCCCGCCCGGGAGTTCGCCGGGGAGCTGTTTTTT. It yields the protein CASSFPAREFAGELFF.